The clone carrying this TCR beta chain was seen a few times. Its antigen is currently unknown. The data belong to a study of T cells after yellow fever vaccination. Study summary: Each low-cell-number fraction was prepared by means of SMART-Seq v4 Ultra Low Input. Findings of the study overall: The booster saw the reappearance of most primary-vaccination clones (roughly 96% CD4, about 90% CD8). The CD4 and CD8 compartments had a small share of their clonotypes in common.

V was clipped by 8 bases and J by 7 bases, with 15 bases between them. The germline V gene has CDR1 MNHEY and CDR2 SVGAGI. The CDR3 is 13 amino acids. The authors made TCR cDNA by 5'RACE template switching, adding a universal primer site and UMIs. TCRdb reprocessed the 5' RACE reads via MiXCR and lists one record per CDR3 protein. The table includes 120,000 or so distinct CDR3 sequences, about 16% detected once. Here the sequenced sample was CD8+ T cells sorted from PBMCs, taken 5 days after the yellow fever booster vaccination. The sequence was collected from a man aged 18 to 29 who received the YFV17D yellow fever vaccine. J is TRBJ1-5 and V is TRBV6-5; possible D gene TRBD1, 5 bases. The CDR3 nucleotides are TGTGCCAGCTCAAGGGGCACGGGGCAGCCCCAGCATTTT. Translating it yields CASSRGTGQPQHF.